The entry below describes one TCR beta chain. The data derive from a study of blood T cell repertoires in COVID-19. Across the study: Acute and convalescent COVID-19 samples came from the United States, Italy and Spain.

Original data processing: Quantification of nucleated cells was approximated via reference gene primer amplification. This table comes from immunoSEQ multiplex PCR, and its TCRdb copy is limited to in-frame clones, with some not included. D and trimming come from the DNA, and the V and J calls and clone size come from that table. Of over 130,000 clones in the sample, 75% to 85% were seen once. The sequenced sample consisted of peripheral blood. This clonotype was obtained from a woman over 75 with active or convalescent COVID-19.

The CDR3 bases are TGTGCCAGCCTCGGGAATAATGAAAAACTGTTTTTT. It encodes CASLGNNEKLFF. The chain combines TRBV7-9 with TRBJ1-4; D not certain. This CDR3 is 12 amino acids long. Trimming stripped 8 bases from V and 4 bases from J, with 8 bases between. Germline assignment: CDR1 SEHNR and CDR2 FQNEAQ (reference sequence).